A selection of T cell receptor beta chains follows, all from one sample in a study of OX40 agonist ivuxolimab in advanced cancers. TCRdb keeps only in-frame clones here, not all; method: immunoSEQ multiplex PCR. Of some 96,000 clones in the sample, 91% are singletons; the top ten hold about 0.49%. The sample consisted of CD4+ or CD8+ T cells sorted from blood, taken in a trial of the OX40 agonist ivuxolimab. These receptors originate from an adult with an advanced solid tumor such as melanoma, head and neck, liver or kidney cancer. Both conserved end residues are part of each CDR3. A D gene is named only where the DNA matches it firmly. Where a row states a size, it is once, few, many or the class of an expanded clone; other rows omit it.

abundance,d_gene,v_gene,j_gene,CDR3aa,CDR3nt
-,-,TRBV28,TRBJ1-5,CASSFPGRPQHF,TGTGCCAGCAGTTTCCCTGGTCGGCCCCAGCATTTT
once,-,TRBV4-1,TRBJ2-7,CASSLTGPYEQYF,TGCGCCAGCAGCCTGACTGGTCCCTACGAGCAGTACTTC
once,-,TRBV29-1,TRBJ1-2,CSVVLNPGAAYGYTF,TGCAGCGTTGTGCTAAATCCAGGGGCGGCTTATGGCTACACCTTC
-,TRBD2,TRBV4-1,TRBJ2-1,CASSQRGTSGFNEQFF,TGCGCCAGCAGCCAGAGAGGGACTAGCGGATTCAATGAGCAGTTCTTC
-,-,TRBV5-6,TRBJ2-7,CASRKRWPFPAEQYF,TGTGCCAGCAGGAAAAGGTGGCCTTTCCCGGCCGAGCAGTACTTC
-,TRBD2,TRBV19,TRBJ2-3,CASSARLAASTDTQYF,TGTGCCAGTAGTGCCCGACTAGCGGCTAGCACAGATACGCAGTATTTT
-,-,TRBV19,TRBJ1-1,CASSNAWGTEAFF,TGTGCCAGTAGTAACGCTTGGGGGACTGAAGCTTTCTTT
-,-,TRBV27,TRBJ2-7,CASGRDTTYEQYF,TGTGCCAGCGGTAGGGACACCACCTACGAGCAGTACTTC
-,TRBD2,TRBV7-2,TRBJ2-3,CASSRTSGTSTDTQYF,TGTGCCAGCAGCAGGACTAGCGGGACTAGCACAGATACGCAGTATTTT
once,-,TRBV7-3,TRBJ1-4,CASSLSPNEKLFF,TGTGCCAGCAGCTTATCCCCTAATGAAAAACTGTTTTTT
few,TRBD1,TRBV6-5,TRBJ1-2,CASSSDRGRGYTF,TGTGCCAGCAGTTCGGACAGGGGGCGAGGCTACACCTTC
once,-,TRBV6-1,TRBJ1-4,CASSARGGFNEKLFF,TGTGCCAGCAGTGCCCGAGGGGGATTTAATGAAAAACTGTTTTTT
-,-,TRBV18,TRBJ2-7,CASSPVGGTYEQYF,TGTGCCAGCTCACCAGTAGGGGGAACCTACGAGCAGTACTTC
-,TRBD2,TRBV19,TRBJ2-3,CASSVGTSGTDTQYF,TGTGCCAGTAGTGTCGGGACTAGCGGCACAGATACGCAGTATTTT
-,-,TRBV11-2,TRBJ2-7,CASSLEGSSSSYEQYF,TGTGCCAGCAGCTTAGAAGGCAGCTCCAGCTCCTACGAGCAGTACTTC
-,TRBD2,TRBV27,TRBJ2-1,CASSPLRSGSYNEQFF,TGTGCCAGCAGCCCCCTTCGCAGCGGGAGCTACAATGAGCAGTTCTTC
-,-,TRBV5-1,TRBJ2-1,CASSFGWNNEQFF,TGCGCCAGCAGCTTTGGCTGGAACAATGAGCAGTTCTTC
-,TRBD2,TRBV10-1,TRBJ2-7,CASRHNEPGLAGGTYEQYF,TGCGCCAGCAGGCATAATGAACCGGGACTAGCGGGAGGTACCTACGAGCAGTACTTC
-,-,TRBV19,TRBJ1-1,CASSQQGNTEAFF,TGTGCCAGTAGCCAACAGGGGAACACTGAAGCTTTCTTT
once,-,TRBV15,TRBJ2-3,CATSRDRGRSTDTQYF,TGTGCCACCAGCAGAGATCGCGGCAGGAGCACAGATACGCAGTATTTT